A single sample is the source of the 27 T cell receptor beta chains below, sequenced in a study of CD8+CD57+ T cells in acquired aplastic anemia. All sequencing subjects had displayed CD8+CD57+ cell expansion on flow cytometry. TCR beta VDJ combinations and CDR3 sequences were profiled from genomic DNA. TCRdb passed the reads through MiXCR, listing each CDR3 protein once. The profile shows about 200,000 distinct CDR3 sequences, over 55% of them singletons. Specimen: sorted CD4+, CD8+, or CD8+CD57+ T cells (not recorded which) from PBMCs. Receptors were obtained from a human donor with aplastic anemia.

The chain uses TRBV29-1 and TRBJ2-7; 10 bases map to TRBD2. The CDR3 loop spans 14 amino acids. Germline CDR1 and CDR2: SQVTM and ANQGSEA. Trimming removed 7 bases from V and 6 bases from J; junction bases left unmatched: 12. CDR3 DNA sequence: TGCAGCGGAGGTAGCGGGGGGCCCTTTAGCGAGCAGTACTTC. Its translation: CSGGSGGPFSEQYF.

V is TRBV19 and J is TRBJ2-3; D is uncertain. CDR3 length: 12 amino acids. Trimming pared 6 bases from V and 6 bases from J, leaving 10 bases between. CDR1 and CDR2 (germline): LNHDA, SQIVND (reference sequence). CDR3 amino acids: CASSGNADTQYF. The CDR3 DNA follows: TGTGCCAGTAGCGGAAACGCGGATACGCAGTATTTT. The full variable domain, with the rest looked up from reference TRBV19 and TRBJ2-3, is DGGITQSPKYLFRKEGQNVTLSCEQNLNHDAMYWYRQDPGQGLRLIYYSQIVNDFQKGDIAEGYSVSREKKESFPLTVTSAQKNPTAFYLCASSGNADTQYFGPGTRLTVL.

This clonotype came up a few times. The chain links TRBV7-2 to TRBJ2-1; D could derive from TRBD1 or TRBD2 (6 bases each). V was cut by 7 bases and J by 7 bases, with 8 bases left in between. The CDR3 is 11 residues long. Germline V gives CDR1 SGHTA, CDR2 FQGNSA. The CDR3 reads CASTGANEQFF. The CDR3 DNA reads TGTGCCAGCACGGGGGCGAATGAGCAGTTCTTC.

The CDR3 region has the DNA TGTGCCACCAGCAGAGACATCCCCTACGAGCAGTACTTC. As protein: CATSRDIPYEQYF. J is TRBJ2-7 and V is TRBV15; D unclear. CDR3 length equals 13 residues. The V gene lost 0 bases and the J gene lost 2 bases, with 5 bases spanning the gap. Germline V lookup: CDR1 LNHNV, CDR2 YYDKDF (reference sequence).

The rearrangement links TRBV15 to TRBJ2-7, with 9 bases lining up with TRBD1. Trimming took 0 bases from V and 2 from J; bases not matched to a gene: 2. CDR1 and CDR2 from the germline V gene are LNHNV and YYDKDF (reference sequence). There are 15 residues in the CDR3. This CDR3 is CATSREGTGTYEQYF. The CDR3 bases are TGTGCCACCAGCAGAGAAGGGACAGGGACCTACGAGCAGTACTTC.

V gene TRBV6-1 combines with J gene TRBJ2-3; D is unclear. Per germline, CDR1 MNHNS and CDR2 SASEGT. V lost 4 bases to trimming and J lost 6 bases, with 8 bases between them. The CDR3 consists of 12 residues. This chain's CDR3 is CASSVRADTQYF. The CDR3 DNA is TGTGCCAGCAGTGTTAGGGCGGATACGCAGTATTTT.

The rearrangement uses TRBV9 and TRBJ2-6; D unclear. Germline assignment: CDR1 SGDLS and CDR2 YYNGEE. CDR3 length: 14 amino acids. V lost 2 bases to trimming and J lost 0 bases, with 3 bases between them. CDR3 sequence: CASSVSSGANVLTF. The DNA for the CDR3 is TGTGCCAGCAGCGTCTCCTCTGGGGCCAACGTCCTGACTTTC.

A single count supports this clonotype. This rearrangement joins TRBV7-3 to TRBJ2-3; tentative D call: TRBD1 (6 bases). With 2 bases removed from V and 9 bases from J, the gap between germline ends came to 12 bases. The CDR3 loop spans 13 amino acids. Germline V gives CDR1 SGHTA, CDR2 FQGTGA. In nucleotides, the CDR3 is TGTGCCAGCAGCTTAGATGGCCAGGGGACGCAGTATTTT. Its translation: CASSLDGQGTQYF.

Concerning this clonotype itself: A junction end diverges from the germline sequence, so it may reflect a read error. The chain is built from TRBV10-2 and TRBJ2-2; no clear D. The CDR3 covers 15 residues. Per the germline V gene, CDR1 is WSHSY and CDR2 is SAAADI. The CDR3 coding sequence is TGCGCCGGCAGAGCCGACACCGAGAACACCGGGGAGCTGTTTTTT. Protein product: CAGRADTENTGELFF.

In its sample, this clonotype was seen once. This chain joins TRBV5-1 and TRBJ2-3, with 7 nucleotides matching TRBD1. With V trimmed by 2 bases and J by 1 base, 4 bases remained unmatched. The CDR3 sequence is 15 residues long. Germline CDR1 is SGHRS and CDR2 is YFSETQ. In DNA, the CDR3 is TGCGCCAGCAGCTTTACAGGGGACCGCACAGATACGCAGTATTTT. Translation gives CASSFTGDRTDTQYF. The full variable domain, with the rest looked up from reference TRBV5-1 and TRBJ2-3, is KAGVTQTPRYLIKTRGQQVTLSCSPISGHRSVSWYQQTPGQGLQFLFEYFSETQRNKGNFPGRFSGRQFSNSRSEMNVSTLELGDSALYLCASSFTGDRTDTQYFGPGTRLTVL.

V and J are TRBV2 and TRBJ1-4; 7 positions agree with TRBD1. Germline V gene sequence: CDR1 SNHLY, CDR2 FYNNEI. With V trimmed by 10 bases and J by 3 bases, 5 bases remained unmatched. The CDR3 contains 13 residues. The CDR3 loop is CATQGGPNEKLFF. The CDR3 region has the DNA TGTGCCACCCAGGGGGGCCCTAATGAAAAACTGTTTTTT.

The chain joins TRBV10-3 to TRBJ2-2, with 8 bases matching TRBD2. The germline gives CDR1 ENHRY, CDR2 SYGVKD. V dropped 11 bases and J dropped 4; count of bases not matched to a gene: 9. The CDR3 runs 14 residues. The CDR3 here is CAALRLAGTGELFF. The CDR3 DNA is TGTGCCGCCCTTCGGCTAGCGGGCACCGGGGAGCTGTTTTTT.

The V and J genes are TRBV24-1 and TRBJ2-7, with TRBD1 matching 9 bases. CDR3 length equals 16 residues. After removal of 11 bases from V and 0 bases from J, the junction contained 13 bases not matched to a gene. Per the germline V gene, CDR1 is KGHDR and CDR2 is SFDVKD. The DNA for the CDR3 is TGTGCCAGCAATTCCCCGTGGACAGGGGTCTCCTACGAGCAGTACTTC. Translated: CASNSPWTGVSYEQYF.

The chain joins TRBV6-6 to TRBJ2-5; 9 bases align to TRBD1. Germline trimming cut 5 bases from V and 2 bases from J; bases unmatched to any gene: 3. Germline V gene sequence: CDR1 MNHNY, CDR2 SVGAGI (reference sequence). This CDR3 has 14 amino acids. The CDR3 coding sequence is TGTGCCAGCAGTAAGACAGGGGGGCAAGAGACCCAGTACTTC. Protein product: CASSKTGGQETQYF.

The V and J genes are TRBV19 and TRBJ2-7, with 7 bases fitting TRBD1. The CDR3 length is 15 residues. V gave up 4 bases and J gave up 3 bases; unmatched junction bases: 9. Looked up from germline, CDR1 is LNHDA and CDR2 is SQIVND (reference sequence). The CDR3 DNA sequence: TGTGCCAGTAGTAAAAAACCCGGGACAGACTACGAGCAGTACTTC. It yields the protein CASSKKPGTDYEQYF.

Concerning this clonotype itself: The CDR3 does not close with the conserved phenylalanine or tryptophan, likely indicating a read error. The V gene is TRBV9, the J gene TRBJ1-2, with no clear D. Germline V gene data show CDR1 as SGDLS and CDR2 as YYNGEE. Trimming stripped 4 bases from V and 4 bases from J, with 14 bases between. This CDR3 is built from 14 residues. The CDR3 DNA is TGTGCCAGCAGCCCCCTCATGATTAGCTATGGCTACACCTTA. Protein sequence: CASSPLMISYGYTL.

The chain recombines TRBV2 with TRBJ1-6; no reliable D call. The ends were cut back, 10 bases at V and 7 bases at J, with 17 bases in the middle. The CDR3 has 14 amino acids. CDR1 and CDR2 (germline): SNHLY, FYNNEI. CDR3 nucleotide sequence: TGTGCCAAGAGACTGTTGGTTGGGAATTCACCCCTCCACTTT. It specifies CAKRLLVGNSPLHF.

This chain connects TRBV9 to TRBJ1-6; D possibly corresponds to TRBD1 (5 bases). Trimming pared 4 bases from V and 13 bases from J, leaving 15 bases between. Germline CDR1 and CDR2: SGDLS and YYNGEE. The CDR3 runs 13 residues. The CDR3 nucleotides are TGTGCCAGCAGCAAGGGGCGGGGCTCCCCCCTCCACTTT. The encoded protein is CASSKGRGSPLHF. The full variable domain, completed using reference TRBV9 and TRBJ1-6, is DSGVTQTPKHLITATGQRVTLRCSPRSGDLSVYWYQQSLDQGLQFLIQYYNGEERAKGNILERFSAQQFPDLHSELNLSSLELGDSALYFCASSKGRGSPLHFGNGTRLTVT.

V and J are TRBV6-5 and TRBJ2-7; TRBD1 agrees at 9 bases. Germline CDR1 reads MNHEY; CDR2 reads SVGAGI. Germline trimming cut 5 bases from V and 6 bases from J; bases unmatched to any gene: 8. CDR3 length: 14 amino acids. The CDR3: CASSTGTGRTEQYF. The CDR3 nucleotides are TGTGCCAGCAGTACCGGGACAGGGAGGACCGAGCAGTACTTC.

This chain links TRBV20-1 with TRBJ2-1; TRBD2 aligns across 9 bases. Germline CDR1 DFQATT, CDR2 SNEGSKA (reference sequence). This CDR3 contains 12 residues. After removal of 3 bases from V and 10 bases from J, the junction contained 4 bases not matched to a gene. The CDR3 is CSARGLAGEQFF. The DNA for the CDR3 is TGCAGTGCTAGGGGACTAGCAGGGGAGCAGTTCTTC.

The chain links TRBV7-6 to TRBJ2-2; D not resolved. This CDR3 has 18 residues. V lost 1 base to trimming and J lost 0 bases, with 15 bases between them. The germline V gene has CDR1 SGHVS and CDR2 FNYEAQ. In DNA form, the CDR3 reads TGTGCCAGCAGCTTAGTTGTGGCAGGCCCTTCGAACACCGGGGAGCTGTTTTTT. It specifies CASSLVVAGPSNTGELFF. Variable domain in full (rest from reference TRBV7-6 and TRBJ2-2): GAGVSQSPRYKVTKRGQDVALRCDPISGHVSLYWYRQALGQGPEFLTYFNYEAQQDKSGLPNDRFSAERPEGSISTLTIQRTEQRDSAMYRCASSLVVAGPSNTGELFFGEGSRLTVL.

This chain links TRBV2 with TRBJ2-5; D possibly corresponds to TRBD2 (5 bases). CDR3 length: 11 amino acids. V lost 5 bases and J 5 bases, leaving 6 bases between the germline ends. The germline V gene encodes CDR1 SNHLY and CDR2 FYNNEI. The CDR3 region is CASSRGETQYF. The CDR3 region has the DNA TGTGCCAGCAGTCGAGGGGAGACCCAGTACTTC.

For the CDR3, the DNA is TGTGCCAGCAGCGGACGCCAAGAGACCCAGTACTTC. Translation: CASSGRQETQYF. The rearrangement joins TRBV5-6 to TRBJ2-5; unclear D gene. The CDR3 extends over 12 amino acids. V lost 4 bases to trimming and J lost 1 base, with 5 bases between them. Germline CDR1 SGHDT, CDR2 YYEEEE.

In this sample, this clonotype turned up once. This chain uses TRBV10-3 with TRBJ2-7, with a weak D call TRBD2 (5 bases). The CDR3 length is 14 residues. Germline CDR1 ENHRY, CDR2 SYGVKD. V was cut by 6 bases and J by 6 bases, with 18 bases left in between. The CDR3 coding sequence is TGTGCCATCAGCGCCGATAGGGAGACGGGCGAGCAGTACTTC. Its translation: CAISADRETGEQYF.

The chain has TRBV6-6 and TRBJ2-3; D is ambiguous. Germline CDR1 MNHNY, CDR2 SVGAGI (reference sequence). The V and J ends lost 6 bases and 2 bases respectively, with 12 bases between them. The length of the CDR3 is 14 residues. The CDR3 reads CASSPLEPTDTQYF. CDR3 sequence (DNA): TGTGCCAGCAGCCCTCTCGAGCCCACAGATACGCAGTATTTT.

The V call is TRBV2, the J call TRBJ2-3, with TRBD1 as a possible D gene (6 bases). The ends were cut back, 7 bases at V and 0 bases at J, with 17 bases in the middle. In germline, CDR1 is SNHLY, CDR2 FYNNEI. CDR3 length: 16 residues. The CDR3 sequence is CASILPDSSSTDTQYF. CDR3 sequence (DNA): TGTGCCAGCATTTTGCCGGACAGCTCTAGCACAGATACGCAGTATTTT.

This chain links TRBV6-4 with TRBJ1-1, with D possibly matching TRBD1 (5 bases). The CDR3 runs to 13 residues. Trimming took 4 bases from V and 6 from J, leaving 12 bases between them. Germline V gives CDR1 MRHNA, CDR2 SNTAGT. The CDR3 region is CASSGVLGAEAFF. The CDR3 nucleotides read TGTGCCAGCAGTGGAGTCCTGGGGGCTGAAGCTTTCTTT.